The T cell receptor beta chain under discussion was sequenced for a study of shared clonotypes between healthy human individuals. Subsets obtained from CD4+ cells comprised CD45RA+ naive and CD45RA-negative memory cells. The authors ran the assay at deep level. The protocol was immunoSEQ multiplex PCR, while the TCRdb copy is restricted to in-frame clones and leaves out a portion. The repertoire holds approximately 700,000 clones, approximately 73% seen once, with around 1.8% in the top ten. CDR3 length: 13 amino acids. V gave up 8 bases and J gave up 8 bases; unmatched junction bases: 9. Germline values: CDR1 SNHLY, CDR2 FYNNEI.

Sequencing was done on a sample of memory CD4+ T cells sorted from blood. Indicated subset: CD45RA-negative fraction. The clonotype was recovered from a woman aged 30 to 39 in good health. The chain joins TRBV2 to TRBJ2-1; 7 positions match TRBD1. CDR3: CASERTGVDEQFF. CDR3 DNA sequence: TGTGCCAGCGAAAGAACAGGGGTCGATGAGCAGTTCTTC.